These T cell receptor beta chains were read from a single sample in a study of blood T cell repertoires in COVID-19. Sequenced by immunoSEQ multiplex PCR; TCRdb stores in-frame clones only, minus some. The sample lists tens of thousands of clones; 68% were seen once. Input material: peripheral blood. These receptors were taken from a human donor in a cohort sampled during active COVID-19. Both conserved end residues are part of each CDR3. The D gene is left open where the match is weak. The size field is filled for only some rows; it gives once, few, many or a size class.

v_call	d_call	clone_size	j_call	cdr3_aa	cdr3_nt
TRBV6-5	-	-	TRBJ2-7	CASRGRGYEQYF	TGTGCCAGCAGGGGGCGGGGATACGAGCAGTACTTC
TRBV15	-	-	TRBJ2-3	CATTDRGDTQYF	TGTGCCACCACGGACAGAGGTGATACGCAGTATTTT
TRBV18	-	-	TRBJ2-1	CASSPPTGNEQFF	TGTGCCAGCTCACCACCCACTGGCAATGAGCAGTTCTTC
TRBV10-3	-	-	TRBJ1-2	CAISGHDNYGYTF	TGTGCCATCAGTGGACACGATAACTATGGCTACACCTTC
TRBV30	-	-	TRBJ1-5	CAWSVGANQPQHF	TGTGCCTGGAGTGTAGGGGCAAATCAGCCCCAGCATTTT
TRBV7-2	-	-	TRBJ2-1	CASSTSFNLYNEQFF	TGTGCCAGCAGTACTAGCTTCAATCTTTACAATGAGCAGTTCTTC
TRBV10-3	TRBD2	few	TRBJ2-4	CAIAGGPEWNIQYF	TGTGCCATAGCGGGGGGGCCGGAGTGGAACATTCAGTACTTC
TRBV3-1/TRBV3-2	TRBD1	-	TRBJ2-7	CASSRQGARDEQYF	TGTGCCAGCAGCCGGCAGGGGGCAAGGGACGAGCAGTACTTC
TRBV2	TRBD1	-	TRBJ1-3	CASNRQGIGNTIYF	TGTGCCAGCAATAGACAGGGAATTGGAAACACCATATATTTT
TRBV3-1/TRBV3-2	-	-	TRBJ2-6	CASRRGSGANVLTF	TGTGCCAGCAGACGAGGCTCTGGGGCCAACGTCCTGACTTTC
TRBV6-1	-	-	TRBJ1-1	CASSEVSTDTEAFF	TGTGCCAGCAGTGAAGTCTCTACGGACACTGAAGCTTTCTTT
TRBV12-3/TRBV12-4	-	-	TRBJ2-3	CASRYDTDSQYF	TGTGCCAGCAGATACGACACAGATTCGCAGTATTTT
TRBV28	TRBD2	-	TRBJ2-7	CASSYKIGSGYYYEQYF	TGTGCCAGCAGTTATAAGATCGGTAGCGGGTACTACTACGAGCAGTACTTC
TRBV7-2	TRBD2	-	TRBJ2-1	CASSFRLAGDTEQFF	TGTGCCAGCAGCTTTAGACTAGCGGGAGACACTGAGCAGTTCTTC
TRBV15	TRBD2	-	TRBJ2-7	CATSRGWRGAYEQYF	TGTGCCACCAGCAGAGGGTGGCGGGGGGCCTACGAGCAGTACTTC
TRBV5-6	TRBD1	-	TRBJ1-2	CASSTDRGRYGYTF	TGTGCCAGCAGCACGGACAGGGGGAGGTATGGCTACACCTTC
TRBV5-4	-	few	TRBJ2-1	CASSLGGEPISGEQFF	TGTGCCAGCAGCTTGGGGGGAGAGCCGATTTCGGGTGAGCAGTTCTTC
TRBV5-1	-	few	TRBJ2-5	CASSEPGEETQYF	TGCGCCAGCAGCGAGCCAGGGGAAGAGACCCAGTACTTC
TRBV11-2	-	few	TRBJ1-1	CASTKPGLTRGNTEAFF	TGTGCCAGCACCAAACCGGGACTCACGAGGGGGAACACTGAAGCTTTCTTT
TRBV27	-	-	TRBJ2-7	CASSFSSSSYEQYF	TGTGCCAGCAGTTTCTCTAGTTCAAGTTACGAGCAGTACTTC
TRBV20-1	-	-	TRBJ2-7	CSARRDYEQYF	TGCAGTGCAAGACGGGACTACGAGCAGTACTTC
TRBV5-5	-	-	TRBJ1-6	CASRRTPNNSPLHF	TGTGCCAGCAGACGGACACCAAATAATTCACCCCTCCACTTT
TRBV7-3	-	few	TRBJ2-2	CASSLRLNTGELFF	TGTGCCAGCAGCTTACGACTGAACACCGGGGAGCTGTTTTTT
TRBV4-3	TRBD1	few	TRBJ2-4	CASSQHFDQGARAKNIQYF	TGCGCCAGCAGCCAACATTTTGACCAGGGGGCTCGGGCCAAAAACATTCAGTACTTC
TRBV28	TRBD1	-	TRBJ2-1	CASSLFDRGNEQFF	TGTGCCAGCAGTTTATTCGACAGGGGGAATGAGCAGTTCTTC
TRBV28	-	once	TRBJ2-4	CASSYYSRDIQYF	TGTGCCAGCAGTTACTACTCCAGGGACATTCAGTACTTC
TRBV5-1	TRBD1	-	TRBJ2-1	CASSPDRGVVAGHNEQFF	TGCGCCAGCAGTCCGGACAGGGGGGTGGTAGCGGGACACAATGAGCAGTTCTTC
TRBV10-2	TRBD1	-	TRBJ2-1	CASRAGGNEQFF	TGCGCCAGCAGGGCAGGGGGCAATGAGCAGTTCTTC
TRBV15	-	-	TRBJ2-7	CATSRDRLRAGNSYEQYF	TGTGCCACCAGCAGAGATCGCTTGAGGGCGGGAAACTCCTACGAGCAGTACTTC
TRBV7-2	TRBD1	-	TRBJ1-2	CASSSPRTGNYGYTF	TGTGCCAGCAGCTCCCCCCGGACAGGGAACTATGGCTACACCTTC
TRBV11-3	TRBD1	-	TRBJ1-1	CASSLDPGGRTEAFF	TGTGCCAGCAGCTTAGATCCAGGGGGACGGACTGAAGCTTTCTTT
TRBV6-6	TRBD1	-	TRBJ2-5	CASSYLRTGKETQYF	TGTGCCAGCAGTTACCTAAGGACAGGGAAAGAGACCCAGTACTTC
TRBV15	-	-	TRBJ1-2	CATSRDWAAGYTF	TGTGCCACCAGCAGAGATTGGGCAGCTGGCTACACCTTC
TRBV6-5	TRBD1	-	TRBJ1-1	CASSFQNRGNGEAFF	TGTGCCAGCAGTTTTCAGAACAGGGGGAATGGAGAAGCTTTCTTT
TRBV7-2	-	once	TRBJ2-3	CASSFLSGSTDTQYF	TGTGCCAGCAGCTTCTTGAGCGGGAGCACAGATACGCAGTATTTT
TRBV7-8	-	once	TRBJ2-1	CASSRTGNEQFF	TGTGCCAGCAGTCGTACTGGCAATGAGCAGTTCTTC
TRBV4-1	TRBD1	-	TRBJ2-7	CASSQASLGTGESEQYF	TGCGCCAGCAGCCAAGCGTCTCTAGGGACAGGGGAGTCCGAGCAGTACTTC
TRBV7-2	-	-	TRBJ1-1	CASSLMQGRTEAFF	TGTGCCAGCAGCTTAATGCAGGGAAGGACTGAAGCTTTCTTT
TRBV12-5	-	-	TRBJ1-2	CASGIPQGNGYTF	TGTGCTAGTGGCATCCCACAGGGTAATGGCTACACCTTC
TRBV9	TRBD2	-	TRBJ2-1	CASSVGGSGYNEQFF	TGTGCCAGCAGCGTAGGCGGGAGTGGCTACAATGAGCAGTTCTTC
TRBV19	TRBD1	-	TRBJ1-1	CASSFSGNPGQREAFF	TGTGCCAGTAGTTTCTCGGGGAATCCGGGACAGAGGGAAGCTTTCTTT
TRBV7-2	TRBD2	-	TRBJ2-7	CASSKGTSGRLEQYF	TGTGCCAGCAGCAAAGGGACTAGCGGGAGGTTAGAGCAGTACTTC
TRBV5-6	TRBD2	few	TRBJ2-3	CASSLEGTSGGTQYF	TGTGCCAGCAGCTTGGAAGGGACTAGCGGGGGAACGCAGTATTTT